Presented here are 7 T cell receptor beta chains from one specimen sequenced in a study of identical twins. TCRdb ran MiXCR on the 5' RACE reads and lists one entry per CDR3 protein. The sample consists of approximately 890,000 distinct CDR3 sequences, around an eighth of them appearing once. This sample was also put to use in a study of yellow fever vaccine responses in identical twins.

Sequencing was done on a sample of PBMCs. Receptors were obtained from a young woman in good health.

This clonotype turned up a few times. DNA for the CDR3: TGTGCCAGCAGCTTAGATAAGCGCCAGCTAATGAACACTGAAGCTTTCTTT. It encodes CASSLDKRQLMNTEAFF. The rearrangement uses TRBV11-2 and TRBJ1-1; D gene ambiguous. This CDR3 contains 17 residues. V was shortened by 0 bases and J by 0 bases, with 14 bases between the two germline ends. Germline V lookup: CDR1 SGHAT, CDR2 FQNNGV.

The chain links TRBV5-1 to TRBJ2-3, with D possibly being TRBD2 (5 bases). This CDR3 has 14 residues. Trimming shortened V by 0 bases and J by 4 bases, and 9 bases separated the two germline ends. In germline, CDR1 is SGHRS, CDR2 YFSETQ. The CDR3 DNA reads TGCGCCAGCAGCTTGGGAGGGTTATCAGATACGCAGTATTTT. It encodes CASSLGGLSDTQYF. The entire variable domain, with the rest obtained from reference TRBV5-1 and TRBJ2-3, is as follows: KAGVTQTPRYLIKTRGQQVTLSCSPISGHRSVSWYQQTPGQGLQFLFEYFSETQRNKGNFPGRFSGRQFSNSRSEMNVSTLELGDSALYLCASSLGGLSDTQYFGPGTRLTVL.

The chain combines TRBV6-5 with TRBJ1-6; possible D gene TRBD1, 6 bases. Trimming stripped 2 bases from V and 8 bases from J, with 16 bases between. The CDR3 spans 16 residues. Per germline, CDR1 MNHEY and CDR2 SVGAGI. As DNA, the CDR3 is TGTGCCAGCAGTTACGTCCCGGGACAAAGAGATTCACCCCTCCACTTT. As protein: CASSYVPGQRDSPLHF.

This clonotype occurred a few times. The chain employs TRBV24-1 and TRBJ2-1; D remains ambiguous. V lost 4 bases, J lost 6 bases, and 12 bases lay in between. This CDR3 is built from 14 residues. Germline lookup yields CDR1 KGHDR and CDR2 SFDVKD. CDR3 amino acids: CATSETDYGNEQFF. In DNA form, the CDR3 reads TGTGCCACCAGTGAGACGGATTACGGCAATGAGCAGTTCTTC.

This chain joins TRBV5-1 and TRBJ2-3; 10 nucleotides align to TRBD2. Germline V gene lookup returns CDR1 SGHRS and CDR2 YFSETQ. Trimming took 4 bases from V and 4 from J; bases not matched to a gene: 9. The CDR3 spans 16 residues. The chain's CDR3 is CASSGGAGGPADTQYF. CDR3 DNA: TGCGCCAGCAGCGGGGGAGCGGGGGGGCCCGCAGATACGCAGTATTTT. Supplemented by reference TRBV5-1 and TRBJ2-3, the full variable domain reads KAGVTQTPRYLIKTRGQQVTLSCSPISGHRSVSWYQQTPGQGLQFLFEYFSETQRNKGNFPGRFSGRQFSNSRSEMNVSTLELGDSALYLCASSGGAGGPADTQYFGPGTRLTVL.

The chain links TRBV11-2 to TRBJ2-2, with TRBD2 matching 8 bases. Trimming at V came to 2 bases and at J to 5 bases, leaving 7 bases not matched to a gene. This CDR3 is built from 16 residues. The V gene's germline CDR1 is SGHAT and CDR2 FQNNGV. In DNA, the CDR3 is TGTGCCAGCAGCTTATTGGCGGGAGGAATTACCGGGGAGCTGTTTTTT. It codes for CASSLLAGGITGELFF.

This clonotype was seen only a few times. The V call is TRBV4-1, the J call TRBJ2-1, with D hard to call. This CDR3 has 11 amino acids. CDR1 is MGHRA and CDR2 is YSYEKL in the germline V gene. The germline V and J ends were trimmed by 6 bases and 9 bases, with 9 bases remaining between them. CDR3 DNA: TGCGCCAGCAGGAGCTCGCGTGAGCAGTTCTTC. Its translation is CASRSSREQFF.